The 8 T cell receptor beta chains listed next were all sequenced from one sample in a study of T-cell reconstitution after alpha-beta-depleted transplantation in children. Unique molecular identifiers were incorporated during preparation of the TCRbeta library. A single record per CDR3 protein comes from TCRdb applying MiXCR to the PCR reads. The data show 330,000 or so distinct CDR3 sequences, nearly 8% seen once. Their antigens remain unidentified. Findings and limits, study-wide: At one year after transplant, newly produced T cells mostly accounted for T-cell counts and diversity.

Sequenced material: peripheral blood, taken 360 days after TCRalphabeta/CD19-depleted stem cell transplant. These receptors all stem from a female patient between 2 and 15 years old who had a stem cell transplant for Fanconi anemia, so the T cells may come from the graft donor.

There are many counts of this clonotype. The chain employs TRBV12-3 or TRBV12-4 and TRBJ2-7; 7 nucleotides agree with TRBD1. The CDR3 covers 12 residues. The junction had 7 bases not matched to a gene; V was cut back by 8 bases and J by 6 bases. CDR3: CASDRDGIEQYF. DNA of the CDR3: TGTGCCAGCGACAGGGACGGGATCGAGCAGTACTTC.

This clonotype came up many times. The chain links TRBV11-1 to TRBJ2-7; TRBD1 matches 9 bases. The CDR3 covers 18 residues. Germline V gene sequence: CDR1 SGHAT, CDR2 FQDESV (reference sequence). V shed 5 bases and J 1 base; nucleotides not matched to a gene: 15. The CDR3 nucleotides read TGTGCCAGCAGCGCTTTACCAAATCCCGGGACAGGGTCCTACGAGCAGTACTTC. Protein sequence: CASSALPNPGTGSYEQYF.

Many counts were recorded for this clonotype. The V gene is TRBV10-3, the J gene TRBJ2-1; 10 bases align to TRBD2. Per germline, CDR1 ENHRY and CDR2 SYGVKD. V lost 6 bases, J lost 6 bases, and 2 bases stayed unmatched. The CDR3 extends over 13 amino acids. This CDR3 reads CAISRTSGNEQFF. In DNA form, the CDR3 reads TGTGCCATCAGCCGGACTAGCGGCAATGAGCAGTTCTTC.

This clonotype has a count of ten or more. The chain employs TRBV5-1 and TRBJ2-5; D is uncertain. The CDR3 totals 11 residues. The germline V and J ends were trimmed by 5 bases and 4 bases, with 6 bases remaining between them. In germline, CDR1 is SGHRS, CDR2 YFSETQ. The CDR3 DNA reads as TGCGCCAGCAGGTCGGGAGAGACCCAGTACTTC. It is translated as CASRSGETQYF.

This clonotype occurred many times. The chain recombines TRBV15 with TRBJ1-2; D not certain. CDR1 and CDR2 (germline): LNHNV, YYDKDF (reference sequence). Trimming removed 1 base at V and 1 base at J, with 16 bases between. This CDR3 contains 17 residues. CDR3 sequence reads: CATSRGVGEMDNYGYTF. CDR3 bases: TGTGCCACCAGCAGAGGCGTGGGAGAGATGGATAACTATGGCTACACCTTC.

The table lists this clonotype with many counts. The rearrangement links TRBV30 to TRBJ2-7; the D gene is possibly TRBD2 (5 bases). Trimming took 3 bases from V and 3 from J, leaving 9 bases between them. The CDR3 is 12 amino acids. Per the germline V gene, CDR1 is GTSNPN and CDR2 is SVGIG (reference sequence). The CDR3 here is CAWSDRGYEQYF. CDR3 nucleotide sequence: TGTGCCTGGAGCGATCGGGGCTACGAGCAGTACTTC.

This clonotype was seen a handful of times. This chain's CDR3 is CASSQDPGGANEKLFF. CDR3 nucleotides: TGTGCCAGCAGCCAAGACCCCGGGGGGGCTAATGAAAAACTGTTTTTT. The chain is built from TRBV4-2 and TRBJ1-4, with D possibly being TRBD1 (5 bases). The CDR3 extends over 16 amino acids. Germline V gene lookup returns CDR1 LGHNA and CDR2 YNFKEQ. The V gene lost 0 bases and the J gene lost 3 bases, with 11 bases spanning the gap.

Many counts were recorded for this clonotype. The chain couples TRBV11-1 to TRBJ1-1; 7 nucleotides line up with TRBD1. CDR1 and CDR2 (germline): SGHAT, FQDESV (reference sequence). V shed 5 bases, J shed 0 bases, and the junction held 18 bases outside the gene matches. The CDR3 contains 19 residues. For the CDR3, the DNA is TGTGCCAGCAGCCCTAGGGGGCTCGGAATTAGTTGGATGAACACTGAAGCTTTCTTT. Its translation is CASSPRGLGISWMNTEAFF. Complete variable domain (other parts from reference TRBV11-1 and TRBJ1-1): EAEVAQSPRYKITEKSQAVAFWCDPISGHATLYWYRQILGQGPELLVQFQDESVVDDSQLPKDRFSAERLKGVDSTLKIQPAELGDSAMYLCASSPRGLGISWMNTEAFFGQGTRLTVV.